Each of the 8 T cell receptor beta chains below was sequenced from the same sample in a study of cytomegalovirus exposure and HLA in healthy donors. The PCR contained 60 Vbeta and 13 Jbeta primers. Only in-frame clones appear in the TCRdb table, and some are missing; sequencing was by immunoSEQ multiplex PCR. Here the sample table reports some 75,000 clones. Sequencing used PBMCs. The receptors originated from a man aged 35-49 years in good health and CMV-seronegative.

V and J are TRBV30 and TRBJ1-1; D is unresolved. The V end was cut by 8 bases, the J end by 6 bases, with 10 bases between. The CDR3 has 10 amino acids. The germline V gene has CDR1 GTSNPN and CDR2 SVGIG (reference sequence). CDR3 nucleotides: TGTGCCGGGAACAGAGCTGAAGCTTTCTTT. This gives the protein CAGNRAEAFF.

The V call is TRBV28, the J call TRBJ1-2, with 8 bases identical to TRBD1. The CDR3 sequence is 16 residues long. In germline, CDR1 is MDHEN, CDR2 SYDVKM. J lost 4 bases, V lost 7 bases, and 14 bases had no gene match. Here the CDR3 reads CASTAWGGQVTYGYTF. CDR3 DNA sequence: TGTGCCAGCACCGCTTGGGGGGGACAGGTAACCTATGGCTACACCTTC.

The rearrangement joins TRBV5-1 to TRBJ2-5; D is ambiguous. This CDR3 contains 13 residues. The germline CDR1 and CDR2 sequences are SGHRS and YFSETQ. Trimming pared 2 bases from V and 4 bases from J, leaving 9 bases between. The CDR3 sequence: CASSFGSGETQYF. In DNA, the CDR3 is TGCGCCAGCAGCTTTGGTAGTGGAGAGACCCAGTACTTC.

This chain uses TRBV9 with TRBJ2-1; the match to TRBD1 covers 10 bases. CDR1 is SGDLS, CDR2 YYNGEE, per germline. This CDR3 is 18 amino acids long. With 1 base clipped from V and 8 bases from J, the junction kept 15 bases outside the gene matches. The CDR3 spells CASSVRFRRGQGIHEQFF. As DNA, the CDR3 is TGTGCCAGCAGCGTAAGGTTTAGGAGGGGACAGGGGATCCATGAGCAGTTCTTC.

The chain joins TRBV5-1 to TRBJ2-2, with TRBD1 matching over 7 bases. Germline V gives CDR1 SGHRS, CDR2 YFSETQ. The CDR3 has 17 amino acids. Trimming took 4 bases from V and 7 from J; bases not matched to a gene: 16. The CDR3 loop reads CASSLRMTGLHNGELFF. The CDR3 nucleotides are TGCGCCAGCAGCCTACGAATGACAGGGCTACACAACGGGGAGCTGTTTTTT.

The V gene is TRBV4-3, the J gene TRBJ2-2; maybe TRBD2 (5 bases). V lost 0 bases and J lost 6, with 11 bases in between. Germline CDR1 is LGHNA and CDR2 is YSLEER. The CDR3 totals 15 residues. The CDR3 sequence is CASSQDLGGSGELFF. The CDR3 DNA reads as TGCGCCAGCAGCCAAGATCTTGGAGGTTCCGGGGAGCTGTTTTTT.

This rearrangement joins TRBV28 to TRBJ2-7; a weak D match, TRBD2 (6 bases). The V gene's germline CDR1 is MDHEN and CDR2 SYDVKM. This CDR3 has 15 amino acids. V was shortened by 7 bases and J by 2 bases, with 18 bases between the two germline ends. The chain's CDR3 is CASIAVGTRPYEQYF. The CDR3 DNA follows: TGTGCCAGCATAGCGGTTGGGACTCGACCCTACGAGCAGTACTTC.

The chain combines TRBV30 with TRBJ1-5, with unresolved D. Germline values: CDR1 GTSNPN, CDR2 SVGIG (reference sequence). The CDR3 runs 14 residues. The V end was cut by 0 bases, the J end by 4 bases, with 10 bases between. The CDR3, as DNA: TGTGCCTGGAGTGTGGGCAGTTTGAATCAGCCCCAGCATTTT. Translated: CAWSVGSLNQPQHF.